Below, one T cell receptor (beta chain) is given with its context. The PCR had 60 Vbeta and 13 Jbeta primers. TCRdb's copy holds only in-frame clones and misses some; the assay was immunoSEQ multiplex PCR. Found here are about 76,000 clones, 70% to 80% of them singletons; the top ten hold about 2.5%. The record originates from a study of cytomegalovirus exposure and HLA in healthy donors. CDR1 is WSHSY and CDR2 is SAAADI in the germline V gene. Trimming left V 4 bases short and J 7 bases short, with 13 bases between. The CDR3 has 13 residues. The receptor was derived from a man aged 25-45 years in good health and CMV-seronegative. Sample: PBMCs. The chain couples TRBV10-2 to TRBJ1-2; D is possibly TRBD1 (6 bases). As DNA, the CDR3 is TGCGCCAGCAGTGTGACAGGAGACGGTGGCTACACCTTC. Residues: CASSVTGDGGYTF.